What follows are 17 T cell receptor beta chains derived from one specimen sequenced in a study of cytomegalovirus exposure and HLA in healthy donors. TCRdb keeps only in-frame clones here, not all; method: immunoSEQ multiplex PCR. The top ten hold more than 0.8% of the sample, which has some 71,000 clones, about 95% seen once. Sequencing was carried out using PBMCs. These receptors all come from a woman in her late teens or twenties in good health and CMV-seronegative.

This clone has just one count. The chain uses TRBV9 and TRBJ1-2; 7 bases map to TRBD1. Germline values: CDR1 SGDLS, CDR2 YYNGEE. This CDR3 spans 15 amino acids. The trim removed 3 bases at V and 4 bases at J, leaving 9 bases unmatched. This CDR3 reads CASSAATGAFYGYTF. As DNA, the CDR3 is TGTGCCAGCAGCGCCGCCACAGGGGCTTTCTATGGCTACACCTTC.

This clone was detected only a few times. This sequence joins TRBV9 and TRBJ2-5; a possible D gene is TRBD2 (5 bases). Germline V lookup: CDR1 SGDLS, CDR2 YYNGEE. This CDR3 contains 12 residues. V gave up 4 bases and J gave up 5 bases, with 9 bases separating them. CDR3 amino acids: CASSPSGETQYF. Written as DNA, the CDR3 is TGTGCCAGCAGCCCGTCGGGGGAGACCCAGTACTTC. The full variable domain, rest sourced from reference TRBV9 and TRBJ2-5, is DSGVTQTPKHLITATGQRVTLRCSPRSGDLSVYWYQQSLDQGLQFLIQYYNGEERAKGNILERFSAQQFPDLHSELNLSSLELGDSALYFCASSPSGETQYFGPGTRLLVL.

As DNA, the CDR3 is TGTGCCAGCAGTGAATCGACAGGGCCTGGGGCCCAGTACTTC. It encodes CASSESTGPGAQYF. The chain uses TRBV2 and TRBJ2-5, with 7 nucleotides matching TRBD1. The CDR3 extends over 14 amino acids. Germline V gene lookup returns CDR1 SNHLY and CDR2 FYNNEI. Germline trimming cut 2 bases from V and 9 bases from J; bases unmatched to any gene: 9. The full variable domain, in which reference TRBV2 and TRBJ2-5 provide the parts outside the CDR3, is EPEVTQTPSHQVTQMGQEVILRCVPISNHLYFYWYRQILGQKVEFLVSFYNNEISEKSEIFDDQFSVERPDGSNFTLKIRSTKLEDSAMYFCASSESTGPGAQYFGPGTRLLVL.

J is TRBJ2-1 and V is TRBV2, with D tentatively TRBD1 (6 bases). The CDR3 runs 11 residues. Trimming cost V 10 bases and J 8 bases, with 12 bases left between them. The germline V gene has CDR1 SNHLY and CDR2 FYNNEI. CDR3 residues: CATQGRDEQFF. In DNA, the CDR3 is TGTGCCACCCAGGGGCGGGATGAGCAGTTCTTC.

The chain uses TRBV27 and TRBJ2-1; possibly TRBD1 for D (6 bases). The CDR3 runs to 14 residues. Trimming left V 5 bases short and J 4 bases short, with 12 bases between. Germline V lookup: CDR1 MNHEY, CDR2 SMNVEV (reference sequence). The CDR3: CASSKQGWYNEQFF. CDR3 in DNA: TGTGCCAGCAGTAAACAGGGTTGGTACAATGAGCAGTTCTTC.

V gene TRBV29-1 combines with J gene TRBJ1-6, with D possibly TRBD1 on 5 matching bases. Germline values: CDR1 SQVTM, CDR2 ANQGSEA. Deletions cut 7 bases from V and 9 bases from J, with 19 bases between. This CDR3 is built from 14 residues. The CDR3 here is CSGYVLGDASPLHF. The CDR3 nucleotides are TGCAGCGGGTATGTTTTAGGGGATGCTTCACCCCTCCACTTT.

The chain links TRBV19 to TRBJ2-3, with 7 bases lining up with TRBD1. Germline lookup yields CDR1 LNHDA and CDR2 SQIVND (reference sequence). There are 14 residues in the CDR3. V trimming: 6 bases; J trimming: 2 bases; junction bases outside the gene matches: 5. CDR3 protein: CASRRDRYTDTQYF. In DNA, the CDR3 is TGTGCCAGTAGAAGGGACAGATACACAGATACGCAGTATTTT.

This sequence joins TRBV5-5 and TRBJ2-7; D not certain. Trimming shortened V by 0 bases and J by 3 bases, and 10 bases separated the two germline ends. Germline CDR1 and CDR2: SGHKS and YYEKEE (reference sequence). The CDR3 sequence is 14 residues long. The CDR3 sequence is CASSLESGRYEQYF. The CDR3 nucleotides read TGTGCCAGCAGCTTGGAGTCAGGTCGCTACGAGCAGTACTTC.

This chain connects TRBV2 to TRBJ2-2, with TRBD1 matching over 8 bases. The CDR3 consists of 15 residues. Germline trimming cut 4 bases from V and 4 bases from J; bases unmatched to any gene: 5. The germline V gene has CDR1 SNHLY and CDR2 FYNNEI. The CDR3 region is CASSGTGSSTGELFF. Written as DNA, the CDR3 is TGTGCCAGCAGTGGGACAGGGAGTAGCACCGGGGAGCTGTTTTTT.

The genes are TRBV28 and TRBJ2-1; 7 bases align to TRBD2. V lost 6 bases and J lost 3; bases outside the gene matches: 11. CDR3 length: 16 amino acids. Germline V lookup: CDR1 MDHEN, CDR2 SYDVKM. In DNA form, the CDR3 reads TGTGCCAGCAGAAACCTATCTAGCGGAGTCTACAATGAGCAGTTCTTC. Protein sequence: CASRNLSSGVYNEQFF.

The CDR3 DNA reads as TGTGCCAGCTATATACAGGGATCCTACGAGCAGTACTTC. It encodes CASYIQGSYEQYF. The chain is built from TRBV5-4 and TRBJ2-7; possibly TRBD1 for D (6 bases). CDR3 size: 13 residues. Germline CDR1 and CDR2: SGHNT and YYREEE (reference sequence). Deletions cut 7 bases from V and 1 base from J, with 12 bases between.

The chain links TRBV10-3 to TRBJ2-3; D possibly corresponds to TRBD1 (6 bases). Trimming left V 10 bases short and J 0 bases short, with 11 bases between. CDR1 and CDR2 from the germline V gene are ENHRY and SYGVKD. The CDR3 spans 13 residues. CDR3 DNA sequence: TGTGCCACTAGACAGGAGAGCACAGATACGCAGTATTTT. It is translated as CATRQESTDTQYF.

CDR3 coding DNA: TGTGCCAGTAAGGGCGGGAACAATTCACCCCTCCACTTT. Its protein product is CASKGGNNSPLHF. The chain carries TRBV19 and TRBJ1-6, with unresolved D. CDR3 length: 13 amino acids. Germline V gene lookup returns CDR1 LNHDA and CDR2 SQIVND (reference sequence). The germline V and J ends were trimmed by 7 bases and 7 bases, with 11 bases remaining between them.

This chain links TRBV9 with TRBJ1-1; TRBD1 might be the D (5 bases). With 3 bases removed from V and 0 bases from J, the gap between germline ends came to 12 bases. The CDR3 spans 15 residues. Germline CDR1 SGDLS, CDR2 YYNGEE. The CDR3 DNA sequence: TGTGCCAGCAGCGCCCCCTTGGGGCTGAACACTGAAGCTTTCTTT. Protein product: CASSAPLGLNTEAFF. The whole variable domain, remainder taken from reference TRBV9 and TRBJ1-1, is DSGVTQTPKHLITATGQRVTLRCSPRSGDLSVYWYQQSLDQGLQFLIQYYNGEERAKGNILERFSAQQFPDLHSELNLSSLELGDSALYFCASSAPLGLNTEAFFGQGTRLTVV.

The chain links TRBV28 to TRBJ2-7, with 7 bases fitting TRBD2. The germline CDR1 and CDR2 sequences are MDHEN and SYDVKM. V shed 8 bases and J 3 bases; nucleotides not matched to a gene: 7. This CDR3 has 13 amino acids. The CDR3 bases are TGTGCCAGCGGGAGGGACTCCAGCTACGAGCAGTACTTC. Translated, it gives CASGRDSSYEQYF.

CDR3 region: CASSRTGSAAGANVLTF. CDR3 coding DNA: TGTGCCAGTAGTAGGACAGGGTCGGCGGCTGGGGCCAACGTCCTGACTTTC. The chain combines TRBV19 with TRBJ2-6; 8 bases are shared with TRBD1. V lost 4 bases to trimming and J lost 2 bases; unmatched junction nucleotides: 7. Germline CDR1 and CDR2: LNHDA and SQIVND (reference sequence). This CDR3 has 17 residues.

The rearrangement links TRBV18 to TRBJ2-3; TRBD1 matches at 7 bases. The germline V gene has CDR1 KGHSH and CDR2 LQKENI. CDR3 length equals 16 residues. V lost 1 base to trimming and J lost 4 bases; unmatched junction nucleotides: 8. CDR3 nucleotide sequence: TGTGCCAGCTCACCACTGCAAGGGGGCCATTCAGATACGCAGTATTTT. It codes for CASSPLQGGHSDTQYF. Complete variable domain (other parts from reference TRBV18 and TRBJ2-3): NAGVMQNPRHLVRRRGQEARLRCSPMKGHSHVYWYRQLPEEGLKFMVYLQKENIIDESGMPKERFSAEFPKEGPSILRIQQVVRGDSAAYFCASSPLQGGHSDTQYFGPGTRLTVL.